This record looks at one TCR beta chain sequence and its context. Its cognate antigen is unknown. The sample belongs to a study of PD-L1 blockade in urothelial cancer. Study overall: Patients started atezolizumab around 2014, 1,200 mg intravenously every 3 weeks. General study points: Tumor-associated TCR clones expanded more in blood at 3 weeks in patients with durable benefit.

Germline assignment: CDR1 SGHRS and CDR2 YFSETQ. V was pared by 0 bases and J by 2 bases, with 17 bases between. The CDR3 has 17 residues. Described time point: peripheral blood 6 weeks after treatment start. Repertoires were generated with immunoSEQ multiplex PCR, while TCRdb's copy carries only in-frame clones and drops some. The sample contains 40,000 to 55,000 clones, 88% of which appear only once. The specimen comprised PBMCs, sampled around atezolizumab (anti-PD-L1) treatment. The source of this sequence is a man aged 55-75 years with urothelial cancer. The chain couples TRBV5-1 to TRBJ2-5; D perhaps matches TRBD2 (6 bases). The DNA for the CDR3 is TGCGCCAGCAGCTTGGGAGGCGCGGCAGGAGGGCAAGAGACCCAGTACTTC. This codes for CASSLGGAAGGQETQYF.